This T cell receptor beta chain emerged from a study of OX40 agonist ivuxolimab in advanced cancers. In this sample, this clone turned up once. Germline lookup yields CDR1 SGDLS and CDR2 YYNGEE. V was trimmed by 2 bases and J by 8 bases, leaving 8 bases between them. The CDR3 length is 13 residues. Using immunoSEQ multiplex PCR, the repertoire was profiled, and TCRdb retains in-frame clones only, with some absent. The sample yields 69,000 or so clones, around 89% seen once. The receptor was isolated from an adult with an advanced solid tumor such as melanoma, head and neck, liver or kidney cancer. This specimen consisted of CD4+ or CD8+ T cells sorted from blood, obtained in a trial of the OX40 agonist ivuxolimab. The chain employs TRBV9 and TRBJ1-6; a weak D match, TRBD1 (5 bases). The CDR3 here is CASSVGGDSPLHF. CDR3 coding DNA: TGTGCCAGCAGCGTTGGGGGGGATTCACCCCTCCACTTT.